The present T cell receptor beta chain was sequenced within a study of shared clonotypes between healthy human individuals. Across the whole study: Plates per donor: three CD4 naive, three CD4 memory, two CD8 naive, one CD8 memory. Findings of the study overall: Among the subsets, naive ones generally showed larger estimated richness than memory ones.

The method was immunoSEQ multiplex PCR; TCRdb's version includes in-frame clones alone and lacks a portion of them. Of roughly 810,000 clones in the sample, 90% to 97% were seen once. Concerning this clone itself: Its specificity is unknown. An end of the junction does not agree with germline; a read error may underlie this. The same CDR3 arises from other DNA sequences in this sample as well.

Naive CD8 isolation took CD45RO-negative cells positively selected for CCR7 and excluded terminally differentiated effector memory CD45RA+ cells. Sequences were obtained from naive CD8+ T cells sorted from blood. The clonotype comes from a man aged 25 to 40 in good health.

The DNA for the CDR3 is TGTGCCAGCAGTCTATCTCGGTACAATGAGCAGTTCTTC. Protein sequence: CASSLSRYNEQFF. This chain joins TRBV27 and TRBJ2-1; D is unresolved. The CDR3 extends over 13 amino acids. Germline CDR1 reads MNHEY; CDR2 reads SMNVEV (reference sequence).